This T cell receptor beta chain was found in a study of shared clonotypes between healthy human individuals (dated by TCRdb to the early 2020s). Broadly, across the study: A couple of women and a few men aged 18 to 49 years were included in the cohort. To increase sequencing depth and limit assay-specific biases, different laboratories used diverse techniques to prepare libraries and sequence TCR repertoires. Per donor, leukapheresis produced somewhere between about 0.94 and 10 billion PBMCs. To estimate repertoire size and how much clonotype sharing occurs between individuals, the study deeply sequenced the blood TCR repertoires of about five healthy adults.

Using the deep immunoSEQ assay, multiplex PCR amplified TCR CDR3 regions from genomic DNA. Extracted genomic DNA from each cell subset was distributed evenly across all wells of several immunoSEQ 96-well plates, and each plate was treated as a replicate. For unsorted PBMC, each replicate PCR was loaded with roughly 270 ng genomic DNA, equivalent to 30,000 or so T cell genomes. Ten immunoSEQ deep assay plates were used to sequence unsorted PBMC genomic DNA. Purified libraries were quantified with a Qubit 3.0 fluorometer, sized on a Bioanalyzer 2100, and re-quantified with the KAPA Library Quantification kit. Every immunoSEQ 96-well plate was sequenced on a dedicated single-read 150-cycle Illumina NextSeq 550 flow cell. In the authors' own workflow: Because only junctional sequences without quality scores were contained in the immunoSEQ output, filtering matching that applied to full-length reads could not be performed. Sequences were annotated with PyIR, a Python wrapper for IgBLAST v1.9, using IMGT germline references to assign V/J genes and CDR3. Reads were removed for weak V/J assignments (E-value above 1e-6), missing CDR3, stop codons, out-of-frame junctions, or ambiguous translated residues. V3J clonotypes were defined as sequences sharing an identical inferred V gene, J gene, and CDR3 amino acid sequence. Percentage overlap between repertoires was computed as shared unique clonotypes divided by the size of the smaller repertoire. Three approaches were used to assess repertoire richness: RTK rarefaction, the Chao1 estimator, and Recon v2.1 estimates of unobserved clonotypes. What TCRdb holds here is the immuneACCESS table cut down to in-frame rearrangements. Part of the clones is not present; checked against another copy, under half of the missing clones reflect an unresolved V gene, and the others are unexplained. The DNA gave D and trimming, while V, J and clone size come from that table. The sample records more than 450,000 clones, around 74% of which are singletons. Of the sample, about an eighth falls within the top ten clones.

The cysteine opens and the phenylalanine closes a CDR3 of 14 amino acids. Here the CDR3 DNA is all that survives: 42 bases in frame from base 1. CDR1 MNHNY and CDR2 SVGAGI are derived from the germline V gene (reference sequence). Trimming takes 2 bases from V and 5 bases from J, and the germline ends sit 12 bases apart. Paper-wide results and their limitations: Pairwise subsampling indicated that sequencing depth was expected to affect the degree of clonotype sharing among donors. The genetic and exposure-history diversity represented was limited by the small number of donors. Sampling was restricted to blood, and TCR repertoires in tissues likely differ from the TCR repertoires found in blood.

The donors were healthy, HIV-negative adults with no recently reported acute infections or vaccinations. All donors were Caucasian adults living in Nashville, Tennessee, USA. In the unsorted samples, tens of millions of PBMCs were counted, and genomic DNA was extracted using the QIAamp DNA Blood Mini kit. Blood was obtained by leukapheresis, after which PBMCs were separated by Ficoll-Histopaque density gradient centrifugation and cryopreserved in liquid nitrogen vapor phase. With respect to this clone: Its antigen specificity is not known. Nothing much larger sits one base from this clone, and base qualities are not available.

The origin of this receptor is a middle-aged woman in good health. Some clones in this sample may be carry-over from other donors' samples. Rearrangement joined TRBV6-6 to TRBJ1-1; the D gene is possibly TRBD1, with 6 bases matching. The sample taken for sequencing was PBMCs. The sequenced DNA is TGTGCCAGCAGTTACGGGGGCGCCGGGACTGAAGCTTTCTTT. This codes for CASSYGGAGTEAFF.